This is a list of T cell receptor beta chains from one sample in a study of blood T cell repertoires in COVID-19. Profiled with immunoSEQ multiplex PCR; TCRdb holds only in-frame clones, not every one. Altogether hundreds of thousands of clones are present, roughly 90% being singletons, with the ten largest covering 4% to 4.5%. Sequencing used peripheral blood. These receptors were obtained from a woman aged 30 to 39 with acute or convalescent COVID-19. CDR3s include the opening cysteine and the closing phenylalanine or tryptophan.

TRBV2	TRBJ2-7	CASSVPGTRDEQYF
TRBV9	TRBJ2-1	CASSVGAGGSFYNEQFF
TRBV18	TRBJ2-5	CASSLEQIQETQYF
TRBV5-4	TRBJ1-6	CASSPSDRVGSPLHF
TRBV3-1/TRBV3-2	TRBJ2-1	CASSARGGRDEQFF
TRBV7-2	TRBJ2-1	CASSLAGDKDEQFF
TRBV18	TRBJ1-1	CASSPTGEDTEAFF
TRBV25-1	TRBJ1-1	CASSPSRTGNTEAFF
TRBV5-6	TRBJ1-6	CASSWTGTGQNSPLHF
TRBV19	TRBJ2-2	CASSVQTGGDSGELFF
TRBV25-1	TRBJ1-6	CASSGQGFNSPLHF
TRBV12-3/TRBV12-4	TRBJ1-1	CAGSSSQGTEAFF
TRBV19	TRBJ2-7	CASSIRSYSGYEQYF
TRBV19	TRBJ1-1	CASSPLTVSEAFF
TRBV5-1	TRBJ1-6	CASSYHTGTDSPLHF
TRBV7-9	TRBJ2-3	CASSSLAGGLSFADTQYF
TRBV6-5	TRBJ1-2	CASSDPGTDYGYTF
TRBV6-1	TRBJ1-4	CASSELVGGNAKLFF
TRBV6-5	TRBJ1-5	CASIERSNQPQHF
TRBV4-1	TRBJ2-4	CASSQGLGDIQYF
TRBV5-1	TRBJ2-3	CASSLGTSGGAGIDTQYF
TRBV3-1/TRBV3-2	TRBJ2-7	CASSRLAGSYEQYF
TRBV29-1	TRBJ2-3	CSVTGTHKNTDTQYF
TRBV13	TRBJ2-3	CASTNRGTTDTQYF
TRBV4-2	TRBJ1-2	CASSQDLTGQGQGYTF
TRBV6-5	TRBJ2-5	CASSYLASQETQYF
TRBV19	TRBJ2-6	CASSIGIRGSGANVLTF
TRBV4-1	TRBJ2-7	CASSQQTGPHYEQYF
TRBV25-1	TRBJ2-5	CASSELASGFQETQYF
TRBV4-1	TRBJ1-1	CASSQDLGQGVENTEAFF